The clone carrying this T cell receptor (beta chain) was detected only a few times. The sample originates from a study of blood T cells in healthy people across ages. The second PCR ran roughly 6 to 11 cycles with a sample-barcoded 5' primer and J-beta primers. Using its own MiXCR run on the 5' RACE reads, TCRdb lists one record per CDR3 protein. The sample lists over 1,500,000 distinct CDR3 sequences; 39% were seen once. V shed 1 base and J shed 2 bases, with 13 bases lying between them. The CDR3 consists of 16 residues. The germline CDR1 and CDR2 sequences are MNHEY and SVGAGI. The sequenced sample was blood. The clonotype was recovered from a human donor in good health. V usage is TRBV6-5 and J usage is TRBJ2-3, with D maybe TRBD2 (7 bases). CDR3 DNA sequence: TGTGCCAGCAGTTACTTGCGGGGGCCATCCACAGATACGCAGTATTTT. This sequence encodes CASSYLRGPSTDTQYF.